A single T cell receptor beta chain is shown here with its context. Its specificity is unknown. V was shortened by 0 bases and J by 7 bases, with 9 bases between the two germline ends. Germline V gene data show CDR1 as LGHNA and CDR2 as YNFKEQ. This CDR3 is built from 13 residues. These data come from a study of shared clonotypes between healthy human individuals. Points from the study as a whole: Sharing of clonotypes among donors was expected to vary with sequencing depth.

Authors' processing steps: ImmunoSEQ output held junction-only sequences without quality scores, so filtering differed. Sequenced by immunoSEQ multiplex PCR; TCRdb stores in-frame clones only, minus some. V, J and clone size are taken as reported in that table, and D and trimming were inferred from the DNA itself. The sample has about 500,000 clones; 70% to 80% are singletons. V gene TRBV4-2 combines with J gene TRBJ1-2; TRBD1 is a possible D gene (6 bases). This receptor was obtained from a woman between 35 and 50 years old in good health. Some clones in this sample may be carry-over from other donors' samples. Sequencing was performed on PBMCs. The CDR3 loop is CASSQEGAGGYTF. CDR3 in DNA: TGTGCCAGCAGCCAAGAGGGGGCGGGTGGCTACACCTTC.